These 20 T cell receptor beta chains were sequenced from one sample in a study of T-cell reconstitution after alpha-beta-depleted transplantation in children. Preparation of the TCRbeta library used unique molecular identifiers. TCRdb used MiXCR to reprocess the PCR reads, holding one entry per CDR3 protein. The data contain about 170,000 distinct CDR3 sequences, roughly 11% of them singletons. The sequencing used PBMCs, collected before TCRalphabeta/CD19-depleted stem cell transplant. All receptors come from a boy between 2 and 10 years old with acute myeloid leukemia, due to receive a stem cell transplant.

This clonotype was counted at least ten times. The genes are TRBV7-2 and TRBJ2-7; 12 bases match TRBD2. Germline lookup yields CDR1 SGHTA and CDR2 FQGNSA. The V and J ends lost 5 bases and 3 bases, in that order; junction bases with no gene match: 5. This CDR3 contains 15 residues. The CDR3: CASSLLAGGSYEQYV. CDR3 bases: TGTGCCAGCAGCCTTCTAGCGGGGGGGAGCTACGAGCAGTACGTC.

This clonotype was picked up many times. The rearrangement links TRBV24-1 to TRBJ1-1; possibly TRBD1 for D (5 bases). The CDR3 is 13 amino acids. Germline V gene lookup returns CDR1 KGHDR and CDR2 SFDVKD. Deletions cut 9 bases from V and 0 bases from J, with 10 bases between. CDR3 amino acids: CATADSVNTEAFF. CDR3 DNA sequence: TGTGCCACCGCAGACAGTGTGAACACTGAAGCTTTCTTT.

This chain's CDR3 is CASSLGNGGENTGELFF. The CDR3 nucleotides are TGTGCCAGCAGCTTAGGAAACGGGGGGGAGAACACCGGGGAGCTGTTTTTT. The chain recombines TRBV11-2 with TRBJ2-2, with 8 bases matching TRBD2. Germline V lookup: CDR1 SGHAT, CDR2 FQNNGV. The length of the CDR3 is 17 residues. With V trimmed by 1 base and J by 1 base, 5 bases remained unmatched. Complete variable domain (other parts from reference TRBV11-2 and TRBJ2-2): EAGVAQSPRYKIIEKRQSVAFWCNPISGHATLYWYQQILGQGPKLLIQFQNNGVVDDSQLPKDRFSAERLKGVDSTLKIQPAKLEDSAVYLCASSLGNGGENTGELFFGEGSRLTVL.

This clonotype was detected many times. This chain connects TRBV27 to TRBJ2-7; D possibly corresponds to TRBD1 (6 bases). V lost 0 bases to trimming and J lost 8 bases, with 11 bases between them. The CDR3 totals 13 residues. Germline V gene data show CDR1 as MNHEY and CDR2 as SMNVEV (reference sequence). For the CDR3, the DNA is TGTGCCAGCAGTTTATCGGTGGGGGCCCAGCAGTACGTC. Amino acids: CASSLSVGAQQYV.

This clonotype was seen repeatedly, ten times or more. V and J are TRBV12-3 or TRBV12-4 and TRBJ2-1; 13 bases align to TRBD2. Trimming cost V 3 bases and J 2 bases; bases outside gene matches: 1. This CDR3 is 16 amino acids long. Written as DNA, the CDR3 is TGTGCCAGCAGTTTCGGACTAGCGGGGGCCTACAATGAGCAGTTCTTC. Translated, it gives CASSFGLAGAYNEQFF.

This clonotype was seen ten or more times. The V call is TRBV7-3, the J call TRBJ2-5, with 7 bases fitting TRBD2. The CDR3 runs to 15 residues. The germline CDR1 and CDR2 sequences are SGHTA and FQGTGA. V lost 1 base to trimming and J lost 2 bases; unmatched junction nucleotides: 4. DNA for the CDR3: TGTGCCAGCAGCTTAAACCGGGGGGAACAAGAGACCCAGTACTTC. Translated: CASSLNRGEQETQYF. Variable domain in full (rest from reference TRBV7-3 and TRBJ2-5): GAGVSQTPSNKVTEKGKYVELRCDPISGHTALYWYRQSLGQGPEFLIYFQGTGAADDSGLPNDRFFAVRPEGSVSTLKIQRTERGDSAVYLCASSLNRGEQETQYFGPGTRLLVL.

V usage is TRBV19 and J usage is TRBJ1-1, with 9 nucleotides matching TRBD1. Germline-derived CDR1 and CDR2 are LNHDA and SQIVND (reference sequence). The CDR3 is 14 amino acids. V lost 4 bases, J lost 1 base, and 1 base stayed unmatched. For the CDR3, the DNA is TGTGCCAGTAGTACGACAGGGGGGAACACTGAAGCTTTCTTT. It specifies CASSTTGGNTEAFF. Drawing the rest from reference TRBV19 and TRBJ1-1, the complete variable domain is DGGITQSPKYLFRKEGQNVTLSCEQNLNHDAMYWYRQDPGQGLRLIYYSQIVNDFQKGDIAEGYSVSREKKESFPLTVTSAQKNPTAFYLCASSTTGGNTEAFFGQGTRLTVV.

At least ten counts were recorded for this clonotype. The chain employs TRBV29-1 and TRBJ1-1; perhaps TRBD1 as D (5 bases). V lost 5 bases to trimming and J lost 4 bases, with 11 bases between them. Germline assignment: CDR1 SQVTM and CDR2 ANQGSEA. The CDR3 is 12 residues long. The CDR3 region has the DNA TGCAGCGTTTTGGGGGGAGGCACTGAAGCTTTCTTT. Translating it yields CSVLGGGTEAFF.

The chain combines TRBV11-2 with TRBJ2-1, with 9 bases fitting TRBD2. Germline CDR1 and CDR2: SGHAT and FQNNGV. This CDR3 region has 17 residues. Unmatched junction bases numbered 7, after V lost 4 bases and J lost 0 bases. CDR3 bases: TGTGCCAGCAGCTCCCGACTAGCGGAGAGCTCCTACAATGAGCAGTTCTTC. This translates into CASSSRLAESSYNEQFF. The full variable domain, with the rest looked up from reference TRBV11-2 and TRBJ2-1, is EAGVAQSPRYKIIEKRQSVAFWCNPISGHATLYWYQQILGQGPKLLIQFQNNGVVDDSQLPKDRFSAERLKGVDSTLKIQPAKLEDSAVYLCASSSRLAESSYNEQFFGPGTRLTVL.

This clonotype appeared many times. This chain joins TRBV20-1 and TRBJ2-7; D tentatively reads TRBD1 or TRBD2 (5 bases each). Germline lookup yields CDR1 DFQATT and CDR2 SNEGSKA (reference sequence). The CDR3 length is 13 residues. V was clipped by 3 bases and J by 7 bases, with 16 bases between them. In DNA, the CDR3 is TGCAGTGCTAGTGCATTTGGGGGTCGGGAGCAGTACTTC. Amino acid sequence: CSASAFGGREQYF.

This clonotype was counted ten times or more. The genes are TRBV12-3 or TRBV12-4 and TRBJ1-1, with D possibly being TRBD1 (5 bases). The CDR3 contains 15 residues. The V gene lost 5 bases and the J gene lost 0 bases, with 13 bases spanning the gap. The CDR3 DNA reads as TGTGCCAGCAGTCCAAACAGGAGAATGAACACTGAAGCTTTCTTT. The encoded protein is CASSPNRRMNTEAFF.

On this clonotype: At one end, the junction sequence differs from germline, possibly due to a read error. The rearrangement uses TRBV12-3 or TRBV12-4 and TRBJ2-3; 10 positions match TRBD2. The CDR3 has 18 residues. The CDR3 DNA reads as TGTGCCACCAGTTTTCTGGTAGCGGGGGGTCTGAAATCAGATACGCAGTATTTT. Residues: CATSFLVAGGLKSDTQYF.

Comments on this clonotype: An end of the junction does not agree with germline; a read error may underlie this. The chain recombines TRBV20-1 with TRBJ2-1, with 7 positions matching TRBD2. The CDR3 is 17 amino acids. Germline V gene sequence: CDR1 DFQATT, CDR2 SNEGSKA (reference sequence). In DNA, the CDR3 is TGCTGTGCTAGGCCAAGAGAAGCGGGACTGTTATACAATGAGCAGTTCTTC. The encoded protein is CCARPREAGLLYNEQFF.

This clonotype was detected many times. Germline is not matched at one junction end, which may reflect a read error. The rearrangement joins TRBV7-7 to TRBJ2-1, with 14 positions matching TRBD2. There are 16 residues in the CDR3. Germline CDR1 reads SSHAT; CDR2 reads FNYEAQ (reference sequence). CDR3 DNA sequence: TGTGCTAGCAGCTCCGGACTAGCGGGGGGTGTCAATGAGCAGTTCTTC. It codes for CASSSGLAGGVNEQFF.

This clonotype was observed at least ten times. The chain joins TRBV2 to TRBJ1-4; 7 bases line up with TRBD1. This CDR3 is built from 15 residues. The germline gives CDR1 SNHLY, CDR2 FYNNEI. V was clipped by 2 bases and J by 7 bases; unmatched bases: 7. As DNA, the CDR3 is TGTGCCAGCAGTGAATCGACAGGGCGGAGTGAAAAACTGTTTTTT. This translates into CASSESTGRSEKLFF.

Of note for this clonotype: A much larger clone differs by one base, so this may be a read error. The chain couples TRBV7-6 to TRBJ1-1; the D gene is possibly TRBD1 (6 bases). The CDR3 is 16 residues long. Germline V CDR1 and CDR2: SGHVS, FNYEAQ. In nucleotides, the CDR3 is TGTGCCAGCAGATTAGCAGGGGCCGGGGGGAACACTGAAGCTTTCTTT. Its translation: CASRLAGAGGNTEAFF.

This clonotype was counted between two and nine times. The chain employs TRBV4-2 and TRBJ2-1; 10 bases map to TRBD2. Germline CDR1 is LGHNA and CDR2 is YNFKEQ. V shed 1 base, J shed 7 bases, and the junction held 10 bases outside the gene matches. CDR3 length: 17 residues. This CDR3 is CASSQAGTLAGGNEQFF. Written as DNA, the CDR3 is TGTGCCAGCAGCCAAGCAGGGACTTTAGCGGGGGGAAATGAGCAGTTCTTC.

This clonotype has ten or more counts. This chain joins TRBV2 and TRBJ2-3; D gene unclear. V was trimmed by 8 bases and J by 1 base, leaving 10 bases between them. Germline V CDR1 and CDR2: SNHLY, FYNNEI. This CDR3 has 13 amino acids. CDR3 DNA sequence: TGTGCCAGCGAGGTTGACGGCACAGATACGCAGTATTTT. It codes for CASEVDGTDTQYF.

This clonotype has a count of ten or more. This chain links TRBV6-1 with TRBJ2-1, with D tentatively TRBD2 (5 bases). Germline values: CDR1 MNHNS, CDR2 SASEGT. V was clipped by 6 bases and J by 4 bases, with 10 bases between them. This CDR3 contains 13 residues. Written as DNA, the CDR3 is TGTGCCAGCAGAGGGAGCCTTTACAATGAGCAGTTCTTC. This sequence encodes CASRGSLYNEQFF.

This clonotype has ten or more counts. V is TRBV12-3 or TRBV12-4 and J is TRBJ2-5; D is perhaps TRBD1 or TRBD2 (5 bases each). V lost 3 bases and J lost 5, with 10 bases in between. This CDR3 is 13 amino acids long. DNA of the CDR3: TGTGCCAGCAGTTTGGGGGTTGAGGAGACCCAGTACTTC. Residues: CASSLGVEETQYF.